The next 7 T cell receptor beta chains were all read from a single sample in a study of cytomegalovirus exposure and HLA in healthy donors. The PCR used 60 Vbeta and 13 Jbeta primers. TCRdb's table, derived via immunoSEQ multiplex PCR, lists solely in-frame clones and lacks some. The table shows fewer than 250,000 clones, with about 90% occurring only once. Sample: PBMCs. The origin of the receptors is a boy aged 2 to 10 in good health and CMV-seronegative.

This chain connects TRBV28 to TRBJ1-6; the D gene is possibly TRBD1 (5 bases). CDR3 size: 13 residues. The V and J ends lost 8 bases and 9 bases respectively, with 14 bases between them. Germline V gene sequence: CDR1 MDHEN, CDR2 SYDVKM. The CDR3, as DNA: TGTGCCAGCCTTCCAGGGAACCTTTCACCCCTCCACTTT. As protein: CASLPGNLSPLHF. The variable domain in full, with the rest retrieved from reference TRBV28 and TRBJ1-6, is DVKVTQSSRYLVKRTGEKVFLECVQDMDHENMFWYRQDPGLGLRLIYFSYDVKMKEKGDIPEGYSVSREKKERFSLILESASTNQTSMYLCASLPGNLSPLHFGNGTRLTVT.

The rearrangement links TRBV18 to TRBJ1-1; no firm D call. Germline loops: CDR1 KGHSH, CDR2 LQKENI. This CDR3 is built from 13 residues. V lost 1 base to trimming and J lost 6 bases, with 9 bases between them. The CDR3 reads CASSPRENPEAFF. In DNA, the CDR3 is TGTGCCAGCTCACCACGGGAGAATCCTGAAGCTTTCTTT.

Only a few counts were recorded for this clone. The rearrangement uses TRBV5-4 and TRBJ2-7; weak D call: TRBD2 (6 bases). Trimming took off 3 bases at V and 4 bases at J, with 8 bases between the two ends. Germline V gene data show CDR1 as SGHNT and CDR2 as YYREEE (reference sequence). The CDR3 loop spans 12 amino acids. In DNA, the CDR3 is TGTGCCAGCAGCTCGCGGGGATACGAGCAGTACTTC. Its protein is CASSSRGYEQYF.

The rearrangement links TRBV10-2 to TRBJ1-1, with TRBD1 identical over 8 bases. Germline V gene sequence: CDR1 WSHSY, CDR2 SAAADI. The CDR3 spans 13 residues. V lost 7 bases and J lost 5; bases outside the gene matches: 6. CDR3 nucleotide sequence: TGCGCCAGCAAAACAACAGGGGGGACTGAAGCTTTCTTT. Encoded protein: CASKTTGGTEAFF.

The chain links TRBV19 to TRBJ1-4; no firm D call. CDR1 and CDR2 from the germline V gene are LNHDA and SQIVND (reference sequence). The CDR3 is 14 residues long. Trimming left V 6 bases short and J 5 bases short, with 13 bases between. This CDR3 is CASSEDMWNEKLFF. CDR3 bases: TGTGCCAGTAGCGAGGATATGTGGAATGAAAAACTGTTTTTT.

This chain links TRBV27 with TRBJ2-1; 9 bases map to TRBD2. CDR1 is MNHEY and CDR2 is SMNVEV in the germline V gene (reference sequence). The trim removed 4 bases at V and 3 bases at J, leaving 4 bases unmatched. This CDR3 comprises 15 residues. DNA for the CDR3: TGTGCCAGCAGTTATGTAGCGGGGGACTACAATGAGCAGTTCTTC. This gives the protein CASSYVAGDYNEQFF.

This chain uses TRBV5-4 with TRBJ2-3; 8 bases map to TRBD2. Per germline, CDR1 SGHNT and CDR2 YYREEE (reference sequence). V trimming: 4 bases; J trimming: 5 bases; junction bases outside the gene matches: 12. CDR3 length: 16 amino acids. The CDR3 coding sequence is TGTGCCAGCAGCCCCCGCGGGAGGACGACGGAAGATACGCAGTATTTT. Translated: CASSPRGRTTEDTQYF.